The TCR beta chain described here comes from a study of CD8 T cells in Susac syndrome. Study outcomes and limitations: Peak Susac CD8+ clonal expansion occurred in TEMRA cells and active patients.

A quantity of about 0.5 to 1 ug RNA underwent reverse transcription using random hexamers. In TCRdb, the immunoSEQ multiplex PCR reads were re-called with MiXCR into one record per CDR3 protein. Of 120,000 or so distinct CDR3 sequences in the sample, around 94% were seen once. Germline loops: CDR1 SGHVS, CDR2 FNYEAQ. Trimming cost V 5 bases and J 3 bases, with 14 bases left between them. The CDR3 is 15 residues long. This clonotype was counted once. Its specificity is not known. High-throughput TCR beta sequencing covered peripheral CD8+ and CD4+ T cells. V is TRBV7-6 and J is TRBJ1-5; perhaps TRBD1 as D (5 bases). Sequenced sample: CD8+ T cells from PBMCs. The clonotype was recovered from a human donor with Susac syndrome. In nucleotides, the CDR3 is TGTGCCAGCAGCGCAGTGGGGGACCCCAATCAGCCCCAGCATTTT. This translates into CASSAVGDPNQPQHF.